The 31 T cell receptor beta chains given below trace back to one sample, sequenced in a study of shared clonotypes between healthy human individuals. The repertoire was sequenced with immunoSEQ multiplex PCR; TCRdb's copy has only in-frame clones and lacks some. Of roughly 2.2 million clones in the sample, 85% to 95% are singletons; the top ten hold about 0.41%. The sequenced sample was naive CD4+ T cells from PBMCs. Subset denoted: CD45RA+ positively selected. These receptor sequences come from a man aged 18 to 29 in good health. Some clones in this sample may be carry-over from other donors' samples.

With respect to this clone: This may stem from a read error, because a much larger clone lies one nucleotide away. This same CDR3 is encoded by further DNA sequences in the sample. The gene calls are TRBV11-3 and TRBJ2-3; D is undetermined. CDR1 is SGHNT, CDR2 YENEEA, per germline. The CDR3 spans 12 residues. Trimming stripped 3 bases from V and 2 bases from J, with 3 bases between. DNA of the CDR3: TGTGCCAGCAGCTTGAACACAGATACGCAGTATTTT. This gives the protein CASSLNTDTQYF.

V gene TRBV30 combines with J gene TRBJ2-3, with TRBD1 identical over 9 bases. V shed 2 bases and J 4 bases; nucleotides not matched to a gene: 10. The CDR3 is 16 amino acids. Looked up from germline, CDR1 is GTSNPN and CDR2 is SVGIG (reference sequence). The CDR3 region has the DNA TGTGCCTGGAGTCCCCGATGGACAGGGGCCCCAGATACGCAGTATTTT. Its protein is CAWSPRWTGAPDTQYF.

As regards this clone: This sample includes further DNA sequences coding for the same CDR3. This chain uses TRBV28 with TRBJ1-5; D is perhaps TRBD1 (6 bases). The V gene's germline CDR1 is MDHEN and CDR2 SYDVKM. Deletions cut 2 bases from V and 3 bases from J, with 11 bases between. CDR3 length: 15 amino acids. The CDR3 sequence: CASSLKDSYNQPQHF. CDR3 DNA sequence: TGTGCCAGCAGTTTAAAGGACAGCTACAATCAGCCCCAGCATTTT.

The CDR3 spells CASRPGGVVYGEKLFF. The CDR3 DNA reads as TGTGCCAGCAGACCGGGGGGGGTGGTCTATGGTGAAAAACTGTTTTTT. The chain combines TRBV7-8 with TRBJ1-4, with D perhaps TRBD1 (5 bases). V gave up 6 bases and J gave up 7 bases, with 21 bases separating them. This CDR3 region has 16 residues. Germline V gene data show CDR1 as SGHVS and CDR2 as FQNEAQ.

The gene calls are TRBV20-1 and TRBJ2-3; no clear D gene. V was clipped by 6 bases and J by 5 bases, with 9 bases between them. The CDR3 has 11 residues. Germline V gene data show CDR1 as DFQATT and CDR2 as SNEGSKA (reference sequence). CDR3 sequence: CSAAPEDTQYF. The DNA of the CDR3 is TGCAGTGCCGCCCCCGAAGATACGCAGTATTTT.

The CDR3 coding sequence is TGTGCCAGCAGTTACTCCCCGGACGGTGGGGGCTACACCTTC. This translates into CASSYSPDGGGYTF. The rearrangement joins TRBV6-5 to TRBJ1-2; D ambiguous. CDR1 and CDR2 from the germline V gene are MNHEY and SVGAGI. V lost 0 bases, J lost 8 bases, and 13 bases lay in between. The CDR3 extends over 14 amino acids.

The table lists this clone with a count of one. This sequence joins TRBV30 and TRBJ1-6; TRBD1 is a possible D gene (6 bases). The CDR3 length is 15 residues. Germline CDR1 reads GTSNPN; CDR2 reads SVGIG (reference sequence). V was trimmed by 1 base and J by 5 bases, leaving 12 bases between them. CDR3 nucleotides: TGTGCCTGGAGTGAACAGGGCTTGGATAATTCACCCCTCCACTTT. Its translation is CAWSEQGLDNSPLHF.

The chain links TRBV7-3 to TRBJ2-2; the D is unclear. The germline V gene has CDR1 SGHTA and CDR2 FQGTGA. This CDR3 is 16 amino acids long. Trimming shortened V by 2 bases and J by 1 base, and 11 bases separated the two germline ends. The CDR3 loop reads CASSLSASLNTGELFF. The CDR3 DNA follows: TGTGCCAGCAGCTTATCGGCCTCATTGAACACCGGGGAGCTGTTTTTT.

CDR3: CASTPSGVNSPLHF. In nucleotides, the CDR3 is TGTGCCAGCACCCCTAGCGGGGTTAATTCACCCCTCCACTTT. J is TRBJ1-6 and V is TRBV28; no clear D gene. Trimming removed 7 bases at V and 6 bases at J, with 13 bases between. This CDR3 has 14 residues. Germline-derived CDR1 and CDR2 are MDHEN and SYDVKM.

This chain connects TRBV5-1 to TRBJ1-4; D is undetermined. The V gene lost 4 bases and the J gene lost 4 bases, with 20 bases spanning the gap. This CDR3 is built from 17 residues. The germline CDR1 and CDR2 sequences are SGHRS and YFSETQ. For the CDR3, the DNA is TGCGCCAGCAGCCCGAGGCTGGACGGAAACATTAATGAAAAACTGTTTTTT. As protein: CASSPRLDGNINEKLFF.

In this sample, this clone turned up once. V usage is TRBV7-2 and J usage is TRBJ1-5; D unclear. V gave up 5 bases and J gave up 7 bases, with 12 bases separating them. Germline V gene lookup returns CDR1 SGHTA and CDR2 FQGNSA. There are 13 residues in the CDR3. The DNA of the CDR3 is TGTGCCAGCAGCCTTCTTGCTAGCCAGCCCCAGCATTTT. Its translation is CASSLLASQPQHF.

The chain carries TRBV7-2 and TRBJ2-3; TRBD1 might be the D (6 bases). The CDR3 consists of 15 residues. V was pared by 2 bases and J by 2 bases, with 11 bases between. Germline CDR1 SGHTA, CDR2 FQGNSA. CDR3 sequence: CASSLSRGNTDTQYF. The CDR3 DNA is TGTGCCAGCAGCTTAAGCAGGGGAAACACAGATACGCAGTATTTT.

This chain links TRBV10-3 with TRBJ2-7, with unresolved D. The V gene's germline CDR1 is ENHRY and CDR2 SYGVKD. The length of the CDR3 is 15 residues. V gave up 6 bases and J gave up 4 bases, with 19 bases separating them. CDR3 protein: CAISNPARYSYEQYF. The CDR3 region has the DNA TGTGCCATCAGCAACCCGGCCCGATACTCATACGAGCAGTACTTC.

V and J are TRBV29-1 and TRBJ1-2, with TRBD1 matching over 8 bases. Unmatched junction bases numbered 4, after V lost 3 bases and J lost 1 base. In germline, CDR1 is SQVTM, CDR2 ANQGSEA. The CDR3 spans 14 residues. The CDR3 DNA follows: TGCAGCGTTGAGGGGACAGGAGATAACTATGGCTACACCTTC. Amino acid sequence: CSVEGTGDNYGYTF.

The chain employs TRBV28 and TRBJ2-3, with D unclear. The V end lost 7 bases, the J end lost 1 base, and 6 bases lay between the germline ends. The CDR3 runs to 12 residues. Germline V CDR1 and CDR2: MDHEN, SYDVKM. Here the CDR3 DNA reads TGTGCCAGCAAAGCCGGCACAGATACGCAGTATTTT. Translated, it gives CASKAGTDTQYF.

This chain connects TRBV28 to TRBJ1-3; 8 nucleotides match TRBD1. There are 16 residues in the CDR3. The V and J ends lost 4 bases and 4 bases, in that order; junction bases with no gene match: 9. CDR1 and CDR2 (germline): MDHEN, SYDVKM. CDR3 DNA: TGTGCCAGCAGTTCCTCCGACAGGGGTGCAGGAAACACCATATATTTT. It encodes CASSSSDRGAGNTIYF.

The V gene is TRBV5-6, the J gene TRBJ1-2; TRBD1 might be the D (5 bases). V lost 3 bases and J 1 base, leaving 7 bases between the germline ends. Germline CDR1 and CDR2: SGHDT and YYEEEE. The CDR3 is 13 residues long. CDR3 loop: CASSYDSNYGYTF. CDR3 DNA: TGTGCCAGCAGCTACGACAGTAACTATGGCTACACCTTC.

CDR3 region: CASTRGLNYGYTF. In DNA form, the CDR3 reads TGTGCCAGCACACGGGGGTTGAACTATGGCTACACCTTC. This chain uses TRBV28 with TRBJ1-2; a possible D gene is TRBD1 (5 bases). V shed 7 bases and J shed 2 bases, with 11 bases lying between them. CDR3 size: 13 residues. The germline CDR1 and CDR2 sequences are MDHEN and SYDVKM.

The rearrangement links TRBV27 to TRBJ2-3, with D tentatively TRBD1 or TRBD2 (5 bases each). The germline V gene has CDR1 MNHEY and CDR2 SMNVEV (reference sequence). This CDR3 has 16 amino acids. Trimming took off 3 bases at V and 5 bases at J, with 18 bases between the two ends. The CDR3 DNA follows: TGTGCCAGCAGTTTGAATGGGGGTCCCGTGAGAGATACGCAGTATTTT. Translated: CASSLNGGPVRDTQYF.

V gene TRBV28 combines with J gene TRBJ2-3; 10 bases are a match to TRBD1. The CDR3 is 16 amino acids. Trimming removed 5 bases from V and 5 bases from J; junction bases left unmatched: 10. The germline CDR1 and CDR2 sequences are MDHEN and SYDVKM. The CDR3 protein is CASSQAGQGVLDTQYF. Written as DNA, the CDR3 is TGTGCCAGCAGTCAAGCCGGACAGGGGGTATTAGATACGCAGTATTTT.

The chain combines TRBV5-1 with TRBJ1-2; the match to TRBD1 covers 7 bases. J lost 3 bases, V lost 4 bases, and 9 bases had no gene match. The CDR3 is 15 residues long. Germline lookup yields CDR1 SGHRS and CDR2 YFSETQ. CDR3 residues: CASSQGGAPDYGYTF. CDR3 DNA sequence: TGCGCCAGCAGCCAGGGGGGGGCCCCGGACTATGGCTACACCTTC.

The V call is TRBV7-2, the J call TRBJ2-2; 10 bases map to TRBD2. The length of the CDR3 is 16 residues. Germline CDR1 and CDR2: SGHTA and FQGNSA. After removal of 5 bases from V and 1 base from J, the junction contained 4 bases not matched to a gene. The CDR3 loop is CASSQPSGGNTGELFF. In DNA form, the CDR3 reads TGTGCCAGCAGCCAACCTAGCGGGGGGAACACCGGGGAGCTGTTTTTT. Full variable domain (remainder filled in from reference TRBV7-2 and TRBJ2-2): GAGVSQSPSNKVTEKGKDVELRCDPISGHTALYWYRQSLGQGLEFLIYFQGNSAPDKSGLPSDRFSAERTGGSVSTLTIQRTQQEDSAVYLCASSQPSGGNTGELFFGEGSRLTVL.

The rearrangement uses TRBV5-4 and TRBJ1-6, with D possibly being TRBD1 (6 bases). CDR3 length equals 13 residues. The germline V and J ends were trimmed by 4 bases and 5 bases, with 7 bases remaining between them. Germline assignment: CDR1 SGHNT and CDR2 YYREEE (reference sequence). The CDR3 loop reads CASSRTDNSPLHF. The CDR3 DNA sequence: TGTGCCAGCAGCCGGACAGATAATTCACCCCTCCACTTT.

The rearrangement joins TRBV6-1 to TRBJ1-4; 9 nucleotides match TRBD1. Germline V gives CDR1 MNHNS, CDR2 SASEGT. The CDR3 spans 16 residues. V was pared by 4 bases and J by 7 bases, with 10 bases of the junction left unmatched. As DNA, the CDR3 is TGTGCCAGCAGTGCCGACCGGACAGGGGCACGTGAAAAACTGTTTTTT. Its protein product is CASSADRTGAREKLFF.

This chain joins TRBV28 and TRBJ2-7; D might be TRBD1 or TRBD2, each matching 6 bases. V lost 2 bases, J lost 2 bases, and 16 bases lay in between. The CDR3 consists of 16 residues. The V gene's germline CDR1 is MDHEN and CDR2 SYDVKM. This chain's CDR3 is CASSLGGATGTYEQYF. The CDR3 bases are TGTGCCAGCAGTTTAGGAGGGGCGACAGGTACCTACGAGCAGTACTTC.

The chain uses TRBV4-1 and TRBJ1-2; possibly TRBD1 for D (5 bases). The CDR3 totals 16 residues. Deletions cut 0 bases from V and 5 bases from J, with 16 bases between. Germline values: CDR1 MGHRA, CDR2 YSYEKL. The CDR3 nucleotides are TGCGCCAGCAGCCAAGATCGCCCAGGGCCAGGATATGGCTACACCTTC. Amino acid sequence: CASSQDRPGPGYGYTF.

The CDR3 sequence is CASSPGAGFPSGANVLTF. The CDR3 bases are TGTGCCAGCTCACCAGGGGCAGGGTTCCCCTCTGGGGCCAACGTCCTGACTTTC. The rearrangement uses TRBV18 and TRBJ2-6, with D possibly TRBD1 on 5 matching bases. CDR1 is KGHSH and CDR2 is LQKENI in the germline V gene. Deletions cut 2 bases from V and 0 bases from J, with 14 bases between. The CDR3 loop spans 18 amino acids.

To note about this clone: At one end, the junction sequence differs from germline, possibly due to a read error. The gene calls are TRBV28 and TRBJ2-7; 7 bases map to TRBD2. CDR3 length: 13 residues. Germline CDR1 and CDR2: MDHEN and SYDVKM. Here the CDR3 DNA reads TGTGCCAGCAGTTTCGTATTGGGAGCGGGACCGAGCTTC. Translated: CASSFVLGAGPSF.

In regard to this clone: Other DNA sequences in this specimen translate into the identical CDR3. The chain carries TRBV19 and TRBJ1-5; no clear D. This CDR3 has 13 amino acids. Per germline, CDR1 LNHDA and CDR2 SQIVND (reference sequence). The V gene lost 3 bases and the J gene lost 3 bases, with 6 bases spanning the gap. In nucleotides, the CDR3 is TGTGCCAGTAGTATGGGTACCAATCAGCCCCAGCATTTT. Encoded protein: CASSMGTNQPQHF.

J is TRBJ1-2 and V is TRBV28; no clear D. Germline CDR1 and CDR2: MDHEN and SYDVKM. The V gene lost 5 bases and the J gene lost 12 bases, with 16 bases spanning the gap. This CDR3 contains 12 residues. The CDR3: CASSIRTNDNTF. The CDR3 DNA sequence: TGTGCCAGCAGTATACGGACGAATGACAACACCTTC.

On this clone itself: At one of its ends the junction is not consistent with the germline gene, which may arise from a read error. The J gene is TRBJ2-7, the V gene TRBV7-3; 11 bases match TRBD1. The germline V gene has CDR1 SGHTA and CDR2 FQGTGA. The CDR3 is 15 amino acids. CDR3 in DNA: TGTGCCAGCAGCCTAACCGGGACAGGGGGTGATGAGCAGTACTTC. It specifies CASSLTGTGGDEQYF.